The table lists the clone carrying this TCR beta chain with a few counts. Antigen: not known. Germline V CDR1 and CDR2: KGHDR, SFDVKD. Trimming removed 5 bases at V and 6 bases at J, with 12 bases between. CDR3 length equals 14 residues. Treatment described: roughly ten-day PBMC culture with coronavirus spike peptide pools or control peptides (ViraFEST assay). Alongside 7.5 to 10 IU/ml IL-2 and approximately 9.8 ug/ml peptide pools, PBMCs were cultured at two million per well. These data belong to a study of vaccination and CD4 T cells after COVID-19. Study context: Collection of post-COVID samples occurred a median about 100 days after diagnosis, spanning a range of 35 to 161. Notes on the study in general: With convalescent patients, a median about 90% of reactive clones emerged solely after vaccination.

The Oncomine TCR Beta short-read assay was applied to DNA of cultured CD4+ T cells. Genomic DNA from cultured CD4+ T cells was extracted. TCRdb recomputed calls from the PCR reads with MiXCR, one row per CDR3 protein. The sample records 15,000 to 20,000 distinct CDR3 sequences, 44% being singletons. The starting material was CD4+ T cells from blood, cultured in vitro, obtained before SARS-CoV-2 vaccination. V gene TRBV24-1 combines with J gene TRBJ2-2, with D perhaps being TRBD1 or TRBD2 (6 bases each). This TCR derives from a human donor who had recovered from COVID-19. CDR3 protein: CATSGGGGSGELFF. As DNA, the CDR3 is TGTGCCACCAGTGGAGGGGGAGGTTCCGGGGAGCTGTTTTTT.